The clone carrying this T cell receptor beta chain was detected a few times. Its matching antigen is unknown. This sample was taken from a study of T-cell memory formation after mild COVID-19. The CDR3 length is 16 residues. The 5'RACE method, run with constant-segment primers, produced TCR alpha and TCR beta cDNA libraries (carrying sample barcodes and UMIs). TCRdb recomputed calls from the 5' RACE reads with MiXCR, one row per CDR3 protein. The table includes about 360,000 distinct CDR3 sequences, around 13% detected once. General study points: A subset of responding clones appeared in pre-infection memory, suggesting cross-reactive memory joined.

The sequence derives from a man between 18 and 35 years old who had mild COVID-19 (a few samples of this study predate the infection). Cell type and time point are not known. Sequencing was performed on PBMCs or a T cell subset sorted from them (not recorded which). The chain combines TRBV21-1 with TRBJ1-1. TRBV21-1 is shown as a pseudogene. In DNA, the CDR3 is TGTGCCAGCAGCACCCGCGGTGCAGGGCCCGACACTGAAGCTTTCTTT. It specifies CASSTRGAGPDTEAFF.